This entry describes one TCR beta chain. Its antigen is unknown. Within one base of it there is no much larger clone, and no base qualities were kept. The immunoSEQ multiplex PCR assay was used to generate TCR libraries, with TCR-beta and/or TCR-alpha/delta assays applied to each sample. Amplified TCR libraries were sequenced on the Illumina high-throughput platform. Per the original workflow: Clustering and dimensionality reduction relied on pairwise TCRdist distances among GMM-specific receptors from T cells that were either sorted ex vivo or expanded in vitro. Each clinical repertoire was scored by mean NN-distance, the average TCRdist to the nearest 10% of tetramer-positive reference sequences. To compute GEM TCR motif frequency, the fraction of unique TCRs matching known GEM sequences by V/J usage and CDR3 length was calculated. Active tuberculosis was classified by linear discriminant analysis with leave-one-out cross-validation, implemented in scikit-learn. TCRdb took over this immuneACCESS table, retaining in-frame rearrangements with V and J assigned. Such tables are incomplete; in checked studies, under half of the missing clones stem from an unresolved V gene, and the remainder is unexplained. V, J and clone size derive from that table, while D and trimming were established from the DNA sequence. In this sample the table shows 25,000 to 35,000 clones, about 95% of which occur a single time. Together, the top ten hold over 2% of the sample.

At study entry, adolescents were screened for latent tuberculosis infection by tuberculin skin test and QuantiFERON-TB GOLD In-Tube IGRA. Immunosequencing of unsorted cryopreserved PBMC covered, on average, about 99,000 T cells per clinical donor. Eleven high schools in the Worcester region of the Western Cape, South Africa, served as enrollment sites for adolescents aged 12 to 18 years. Some ten M. tuberculosis-infected adolescents and about 10 uninfected adolescents, matched for age and sex, were selected. PBMC from adolescents were isolated by density centrifugation from freshly drawn heparinized blood and then cryopreserved. Sequences SQVTM (CDR1) and ANQGSEA (CDR2) are obtained from the germline V gene. Germline trimming amounts to 3 bases on V and 0 bases on J, with 6 as the count of junction bases outside the gene matches. The CDR3 runs 15 residues from the cysteine to the phenylalanine. Of all the DNA, just the CDR3 is kept, 45 bases in frame from base 1.

The data are from a study of T cells in tuberculosis (dated by TCRdb to between 2018 and 2020). Looking at the study overall: To characterize T cells specific for the mycobacterial lipid antigen glucose monomycolate (GMM), the study used CD1B tetramers together with high-throughput TCR immunosequencing. A South African clinical cohort compared IGRA-negative adolescents, IGRA-positive adolescents with latent tuberculosis and adults with active tuberculosis, under 13 per group.

General findings and caveats noted by the study authors: Smaller NN-distances were partly driven by shorter CDR3-alpha lengths in active tuberculosis patients, and statistical significance was not reached for the TCR-beta difference. Clinical samples were selected based on the availability of cryopreserved specimens, with adults included as active tuberculosis cases and adolescents included as controls. Smaller mean NN-distances to GMM-specific TCRs were observed in active tuberculosis TCR-alpha repertoires than in IGRA-negative controls, suggesting clonal expansion of GMM-specific TCRs. With the diverse GMM-specific repertoire as input, a classifier achieved more than 85% accuracy (AUROC about 0.93), whereas GEM motif frequencies as input gave under 75% accuracy.

Sequenced material: PBMCs. The chain was built from TRBV29-1 and TRBJ2-7; 9 of the junction bases match TRBD1. This TCR was sampled from a donor aged 10-35 years with latent tuberculosis or without tuberculosis infection. CDR3 loop: CSVDVGQGNSYEQYF. The DNA reads as follows: TGCAGCGTTGATGTTGGACAGGGGAACTCCTACGAGCAGTACTTC.